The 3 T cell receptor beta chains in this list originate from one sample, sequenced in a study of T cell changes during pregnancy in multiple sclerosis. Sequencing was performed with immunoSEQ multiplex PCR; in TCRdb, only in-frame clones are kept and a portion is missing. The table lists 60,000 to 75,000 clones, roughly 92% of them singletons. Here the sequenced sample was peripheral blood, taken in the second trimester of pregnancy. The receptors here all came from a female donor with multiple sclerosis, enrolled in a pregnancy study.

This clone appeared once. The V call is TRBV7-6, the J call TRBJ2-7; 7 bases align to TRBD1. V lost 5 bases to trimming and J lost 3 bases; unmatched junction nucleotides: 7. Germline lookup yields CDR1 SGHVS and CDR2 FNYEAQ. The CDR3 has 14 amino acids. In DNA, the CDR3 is TGTGCCAGCAGCCCCGACAGGGTCGGCTACGAGCAGTACTTC. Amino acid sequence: CASSPDRVGYEQYF.

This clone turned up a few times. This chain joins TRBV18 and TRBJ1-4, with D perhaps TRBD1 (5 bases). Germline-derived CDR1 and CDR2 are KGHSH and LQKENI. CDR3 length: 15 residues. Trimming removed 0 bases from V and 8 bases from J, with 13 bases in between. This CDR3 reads CASSPPAGFGEKLFF. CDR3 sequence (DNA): TGTGCCAGCTCACCACCAGCAGGGTTTGGAGAAAAACTGTTTTTT.

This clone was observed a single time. The CDR3 here is CASSGRSGGPSGANVLTF. DNA for the CDR3: TGTGCCAGCAGCGGGCGTAGCGGGGGGCCCTCTGGGGCCAACGTCCTGACTTTC. The genes are TRBV11-2 and TRBJ2-6; 10 bases agree with TRBD2. After removal of 5 bases from V and 0 bases from J, the junction contained 7 bases not matched to a gene. CDR3 size: 18 residues. Germline-derived CDR1 and CDR2 are SGHAT and FQNNGV. The complete variable domain, with remaining parts taken from reference TRBV11-2 and TRBJ2-6, reads EAGVAQSPRYKIIEKRQSVAFWCNPISGHATLYWYQQILGQGPKLLIQFQNNGVVDDSQLPKDRFSAERLKGVDSTLKIQPAKLEDSAVYLCASSGRSGGPSGANVLTFGAGSRLTVL.